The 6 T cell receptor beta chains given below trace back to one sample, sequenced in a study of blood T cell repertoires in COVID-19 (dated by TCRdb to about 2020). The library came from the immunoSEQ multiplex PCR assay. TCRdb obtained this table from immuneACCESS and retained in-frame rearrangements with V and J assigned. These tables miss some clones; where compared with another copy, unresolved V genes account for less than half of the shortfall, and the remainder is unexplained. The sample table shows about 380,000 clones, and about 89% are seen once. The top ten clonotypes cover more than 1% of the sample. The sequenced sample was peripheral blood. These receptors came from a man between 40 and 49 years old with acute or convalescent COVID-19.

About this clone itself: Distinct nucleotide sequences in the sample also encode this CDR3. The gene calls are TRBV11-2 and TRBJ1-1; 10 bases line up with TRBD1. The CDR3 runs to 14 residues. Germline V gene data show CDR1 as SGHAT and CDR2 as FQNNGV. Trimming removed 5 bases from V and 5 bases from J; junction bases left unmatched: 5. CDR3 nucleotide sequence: TGTGCCAGCAGCCGGGACAGGGGAGATACTGAAGCTTTCTTT. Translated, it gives CASSRDRGDTEAFF.

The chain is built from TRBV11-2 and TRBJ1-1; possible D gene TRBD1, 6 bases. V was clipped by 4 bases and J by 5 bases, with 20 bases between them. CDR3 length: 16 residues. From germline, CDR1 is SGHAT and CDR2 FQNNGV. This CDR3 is CASSSAGSNQGTEAFF. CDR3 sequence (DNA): TGTGCCAGCAGCTCTGCGGGCTCCAACCAGGGGACTGAAGCTTTCTTT.

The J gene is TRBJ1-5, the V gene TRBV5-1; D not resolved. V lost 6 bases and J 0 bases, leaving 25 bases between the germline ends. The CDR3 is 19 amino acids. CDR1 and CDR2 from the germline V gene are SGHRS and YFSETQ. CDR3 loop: CASMRRGGRRLYSNQPQHF. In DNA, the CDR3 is TGCGCCAGCATGCGTCGGGGAGGGAGGCGGTTGTATAGCAATCAGCCCCAGCATTTT.

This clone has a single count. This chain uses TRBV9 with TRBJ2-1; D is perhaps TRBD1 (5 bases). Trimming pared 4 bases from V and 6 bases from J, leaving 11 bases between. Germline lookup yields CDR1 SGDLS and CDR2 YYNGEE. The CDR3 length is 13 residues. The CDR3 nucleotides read TGTGCCAGCAGCCCAGGGCCGGTCAATGAGCAGTTCTTC. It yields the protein CASSPGPVNEQFF.

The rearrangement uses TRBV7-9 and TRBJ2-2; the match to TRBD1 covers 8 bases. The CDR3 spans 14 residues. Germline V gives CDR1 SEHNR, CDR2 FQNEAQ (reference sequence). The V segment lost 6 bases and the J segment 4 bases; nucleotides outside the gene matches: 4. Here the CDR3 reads CASRRDRGTGELFF. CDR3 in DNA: TGTGCCAGCAGACGAGACAGGGGCACCGGGGAGCTGTTTTTT.

Here the CDR3 reads CAWSRGPAEAFF. In nucleotides, the CDR3 is TGTGCCTGGAGCAGGGGCCCTGCTGAAGCTTTCTTT. The chain uses TRBV30 and TRBJ1-1, with D perhaps TRBD1 (6 bases). V lost 3 bases and J lost 6, with 11 bases in between. This CDR3 comprises 12 residues. Per the germline V gene, CDR1 is GTSNPN and CDR2 is SVGIG (reference sequence).